This T cell receptor (beta chain) was sequenced for a study of T cell responses to AZD1222 COVID-19 vaccine (dated by TCRdb to the early 2020s). For the study in its entirety: TCR sequencing covered fewer than 250 trial participants: around 210 given two doses of AZD1222 and about 26 given two doses of MenACWY control vaccine. Trial participants were enrolled by age into subgroups of 18-55, 56-69 and 70-plus years, and around 140, 26 and 57 TCR-sequenced participants, respectively, were included in these subgroups.

From the germline V gene, CDR1 is SGHRS and CDR2 is YFSETQ. The CDR3 spans 18 residues, from the cysteine through the phenylalanine. Of the read, only the CDR3 DNA is kept; its 54 bases are in frame from base 1. The V and J ends are trimmed by 2 bases and 0 bases, leaving 20 bases between them. Points the paper makes about the study in general: Vaccine-associated CD4 TCRs spanned the whole spike protein, with dominant responses in regions 160-218 and 743-854. Only six AZD1222 recipients were SARS-CoV-2 seropositive at baseline, limiting conclusions about previously exposed vaccinees. Spike-specific TCR breadth and depth rose significantly after two AZD1222 doses compared with day 0 and with MenACWY recipients. Participants were mostly white British and included more females than males, and it was suggested by the authors that clonal diversity may have been underestimated. Reportedly, close to half of the unique spike-specific TCRs recognized epitopes lying outside the regions that are mutated in the B.1.351 and B.1.1.7 variants. No day 14 peak-response samples were available, so repertoires were characterized only after the peak T cell response. In the small 56-69-year group, the increase in depth fell short of significance, most likely because of low power.

The CDR3 regions of human TCRbeta chains were subjected to immunosequencing. Processing in the source paper ran as follows. Repertoire TCRs were checked for matches against a reference library of SARS-CoV-2-specific TCRs that had been generated using the MIRA antigen-specificity platform. Breadth was defined as the fraction of unique TCRs that were SARS-CoV-2-associated. Depth was defined as the fraction of total T cells that were SARS-CoV-2-associated. Using the MIRA data, each spike-specific TCR was mapped to the spike region that the TCR reacts to and placed in a CD4 or CD8 class. Log10-transformed breadth and depth values were compared by one-way ANOVA with Sidak's multiple comparisons tests. Drawn from immuneACCESS, this table holds only the in-frame rearrangements with V and J called that TCRdb kept. Clones are partly lost; checked studies trace under half to an unresolved V gene and leave the rest unexplained. The V and J calls and the clone size are those of that table, but D and trimming were determined from the DNA. The sample table holds about 150,000 clones, of which roughly nine tenths were seen once. Roughly 1.7% of the sample is taken by the ten largest.

In the case of this clone: What antigen it recognizes has not been identified. No clone much larger than this one lies a single base away; base qualities are absent.

What this sample's time point label stands for: about 28 days (+/-7) after the second vaccine dose. AZD1222 recipients with second doses at about 4 weeks or about 12 weeks were pooled, because spike-specific TCR depth and breadth did not differ between schedules. Vaccinee samples came from UK trials COV001 and COV002, including a single-blind randomized controlled phase 2/3 trial of AZD1222 (ChAdOx1 nCoV-19) in healthy adults. For TCRbeta chain sequencing, PBMC samples from trial participants were taken at day 0 and at day 28 after the second dose. The origin of this receptor is an adult who received the AZD1222 COVID-19 vaccine. The rearranged chain carries TRBV5-1 and TRBJ1-1; no D gene is confidently identified. The sample consisted of peripheral blood, taken 28 days after the second AZD1222 dose. The DNA is TGCGCCAGCAGCTTAACCCTGGTTTTGAGGAACATGAACACTGAAGCTTTCTTT. This is translated as CASSLTLVLRNMNTEAFF. Supplemented by the reference TRBV5-1 and TRBJ1-1 proteins around the CDR3, the complete variable domain is KAGVTQTPRYLIKTRGQQVTLSCSPISGHRSVSWYQQTPGQGLQFLFEYFSETQRNKGNFPGRFSGRQFSNSRSEMNVSTLELGDSALYLCASSLTLVLRNMNTEAFFGQGTRLTVV.